This T cell receptor beta chain is drawn from a study of blood T cell repertoires in COVID-19. Overall study: COVID-19 samples, acute and convalescent, were from the United States, Italy and Spain. In each case, the material was cDNA or gDNA derived from T cells, B-cell-depleted T cells, or PBMCs.

Authors' analysis steps: Reference gene primer amplification in the assay estimated nucleated cell counts. The assay was immunoSEQ multiplex PCR, and TCRdb's table has in-frame clones only and misses some. D and trimming come from the DNA, and the V and J calls and clone size come from that table. Of tens of thousands of clones in the sample, roughly 85% were seen once. Germline V CDR1 and CDR2: LGHNA, YSLEER. The CDR3 runs to 14 residues. The V gene end was trimmed by 5 bases and the J gene end by 8 bases; junction bases not matched to a gene: 11. The chain uses TRBV4-3 and TRBJ1-2; 7 bases align to TRBD1. Sequencing was performed on peripheral blood. The TCR originated in a human donor in a cohort sampled during active COVID-19. The CDR3 loop reads CASSSDRALTGYTF. The CDR3 coding sequence is TGCGCCAGCAGCTCAGACAGGGCGTTGACGGGCTACACCTTC.